The source of this T cell receptor (beta chain) is a study of CXCR3-negative and CXCR3-positive naive CD8 T cells. The TRB libraries of cDNA were built by UMI-labeled 5' RACE. With the 5' RACE reads reprocessed, TCRdb shows one record per CDR3 protein and no DNA. The table for this sample gives about 45,000 distinct CDR3 sequences. This CDR3 is 13 amino acids long. Germline CDR1 reads SEHNR; CDR2 reads FQNEAQ (reference sequence). The source is a human donor in good health. Some clones in this sample may be carry-over from other donors' samples. Sequencing used memory CD8+ T cells from blood. The V and J genes are TRBV7-9 and TRBJ2-7. CDR3 in amino acids: CASSLPGSYEQYF.